Reported below is one T cell receptor (beta chain). Its cognate antigen is unknown. A much larger clone is a single base away; this may be a read error. This sample is drawn from a study of immune heterogeneity within non-small cell lung tumors. Study-level results: Within each patient, tumor sites shared identical dominant CDR3 beta clonotypes and also held site-unique high-frequency clones.

TCR beta CDR3 amplification used multiplex PCR with 32 V and 13 J primers. TCRdb called the multiplex PCR reads again in MiXCR, with one record for every CDR3 protein. The table lists approximately 15,000 distinct CDR3 sequences, less than 35% of them singletons, with roughly 4% in the top ten. Template material comprised bulk tumor genomic DNA at approximately 600 ng per sample. During surgery, each primary tumor gave multiple biopsies spaced as far apart as possible. Those enrolled were patients newly diagnosed with untreated non-small cell lung cancer and undergoing curative surgery. This clonotype was sampled from a man aged 40-49 years with non-small cell lung cancer. The sample was lung tumor tissue.

CDR3 sequence reads: CASLLDGGDEQYF. The CDR3 DNA reads TGTGCCAGCCTTTTGGACGGGGGAGACGAGCAGTACTTC. The rearrangement joins TRBV2 to TRBJ2-7; tentatively, D is TRBD2 (6 bases). The CDR3 length is 13 residues. Trimming stripped 8 bases from V and 5 bases from J, with 16 bases between. The germline gives CDR1 SNHLY, CDR2 FYNNEI.